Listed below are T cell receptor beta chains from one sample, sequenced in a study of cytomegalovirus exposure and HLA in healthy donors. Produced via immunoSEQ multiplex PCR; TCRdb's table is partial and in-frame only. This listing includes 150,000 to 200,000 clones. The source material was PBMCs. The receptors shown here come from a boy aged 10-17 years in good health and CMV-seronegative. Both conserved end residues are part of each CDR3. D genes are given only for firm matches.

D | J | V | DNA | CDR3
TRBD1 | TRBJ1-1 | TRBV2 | TGTGCCAGCAGTGAAGCATCCCCAGGACAGGGGGCTTTGAACACTGAAGCTTTCTTT | CASSEASPGQGALNTEAFF
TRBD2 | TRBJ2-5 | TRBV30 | TGTGCCTGGAGTGCAGGTCTAGCGGGGGAAACCCAGTACTTC | CAWSAGLAGETQYF
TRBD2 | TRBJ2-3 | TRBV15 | TGTGCCACCAGCAGAACTAGCGGGGCAGGGGGAGATACGCAGTATTTT | CATSRTSGAGGDTQYF
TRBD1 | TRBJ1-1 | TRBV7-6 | TGTGCCAGCAGCTCCAGGGGGGAGAACACTGAAGCTTTCTTT | CASSSRGENTEAFF
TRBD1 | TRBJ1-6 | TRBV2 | TGTGCCAGTACGGGACAGCGAGAGAATTCACCCCTCCACTTT | CASTGQRENSPLHF
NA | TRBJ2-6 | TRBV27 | TGTGCCAGCAGTCCCAGGGTGGACGGGGCCAACGTCCTGACTTTC | CASSPRVDGANVLTF
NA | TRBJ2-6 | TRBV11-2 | TGTGCCAGCAGGACAGGTCGATTCTCTGGGGCCAACGTCCTGACTTTC | CASRTGRFSGANVLTF
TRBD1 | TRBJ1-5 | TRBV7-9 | TGTGCCAGCAGCGCACAGGGGAGTCAGCCCCAGCATTTT | CASSAQGSQPQHF
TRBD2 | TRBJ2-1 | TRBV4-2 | TGTGCCAGCAGCCGGAGGACTAGCGGGGACAATGAGCAGTTCTTC | CASSRRTSGDNEQFF
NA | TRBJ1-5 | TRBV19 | TGTGCCAGTAGTAGTTCGATTGGAGGGAGTGACAATCAGCCCCAGCATTTT | CASSSSIGGSDNQPQHF
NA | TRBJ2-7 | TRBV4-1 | TGCGCCAGCAGCCTTCAAGGGGGGGAAAGCTCCTACGAGCAGTACTTC | CASSLQGGESSYEQYF
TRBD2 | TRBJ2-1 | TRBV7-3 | TGTGCCAGCAGCCTAACCCAGGCTAGCGGGGAGCAGTTCTTC | CASSLTQASGEQFF
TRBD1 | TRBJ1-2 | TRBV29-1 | TGCAGCGTTGAACTGGCAGGGGGCGGCTACACCTTC | CSVELAGGGYTF
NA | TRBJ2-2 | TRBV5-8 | TGTGCCAGCCCAGTGAAGAACACCGGGGAGCTGTTTTTT | CASPVKNTGELFF
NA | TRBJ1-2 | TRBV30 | TGTGCCTGGAACACCAACTATGGCTACACCTTC | CAWNTNYGYTF
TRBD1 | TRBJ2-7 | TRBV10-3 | TGTGCCGTTGGGGGACAGGGGTCCTACGAGCAGTACTTC | CAVGGQGSYEQYF
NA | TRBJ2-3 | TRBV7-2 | TGTGCCAGCAGCACGATCGACTTTACGCAGTATTTT | CASSTIDFTQYF
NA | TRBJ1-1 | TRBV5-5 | TGTGCCAGCAGCCTGGACAGCATGAACACTGAAGCTTTCTTT | CASSLDSMNTEAFF
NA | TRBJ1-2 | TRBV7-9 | TGTGCCAGCAGCTTTTCAGGTTCTGGCACCTTC | CASSFSGSGTF
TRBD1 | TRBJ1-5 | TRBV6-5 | TGTGCCAGCAGTACCGACAGGGGCGGCAATCAGCCCCAGCATTTT | CASSTDRGGNQPQHF
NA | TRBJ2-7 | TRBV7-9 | TGTGCCAGCAGCTCCGCAGGCCTCGGCGAGCAGTACTTC | CASSSAGLGEQYF
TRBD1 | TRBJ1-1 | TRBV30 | TGTGCCTGGAGTGCGGACAGGGCCACTGAAGCTTTCTTT | CAWSADRATEAFF
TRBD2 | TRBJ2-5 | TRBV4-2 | TGTGCCAGCAGCCGGGGGACTAGCGGGCAAGAGACCCAGTACTTC | CASSRGTSGQETQYF
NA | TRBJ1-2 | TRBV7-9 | TGTGCCAGCAGCTTAGTGCGGACTGGGAACTATGGCTACACCTTC | CASSLVRTGNYGYTF
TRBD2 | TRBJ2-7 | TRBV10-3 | TGTGCCATCAGTTTCGGGACTAGCTCCTACGAGCAGTACTTC | CAISFGTSSYEQYF
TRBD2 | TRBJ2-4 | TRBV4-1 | TGCGCCAGCAGCCGAGGGTTATTAGCGGGGGGGGACGGGAACATTCAGTACTTC | CASSRGLLAGGDGNIQYF
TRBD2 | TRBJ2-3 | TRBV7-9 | TGTGCCAGCAGCTCCTTTGCGGGGGTGGCGGCAGATACGCAGTATTTT | CASSSFAGVAADTQYF
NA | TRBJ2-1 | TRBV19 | TGTGCCAGTAGTACGACAGGATACAATGAGCAGTTCTTC | CASSTTGYNEQFF
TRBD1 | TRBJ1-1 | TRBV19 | TGTGCCAGTAGGTGGGACAGGGGGACTGAAGCTTTCTTT | CASRWDRGTEAFF
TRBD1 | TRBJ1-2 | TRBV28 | TGTGCCAGCAGTCAATTAAGGACAGGGGGAAACTATGGCTACACCTTC | CASSQLRTGGNYGYTF
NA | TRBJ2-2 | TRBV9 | TGTGCCAGCAGCGTCCGACAGGAAGGGAACACCGGGGAGCTGTTTTTT | CASSVRQEGNTGELFF
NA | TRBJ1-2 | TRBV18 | TGTGCCAGCTCCCGGGGGGACTATGGCTACACCTTC | CASSRGDYGYTF
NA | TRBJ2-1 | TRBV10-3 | TGTGCCGCCTCCGAACAGGGCTACAATGAGCAGTTCTTC | CAASEQGYNEQFF
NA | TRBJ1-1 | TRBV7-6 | TGTGCCAGCAGCTTTACAGTTAACACTGAAGCTTTCTTT | CASSFTVNTEAFF
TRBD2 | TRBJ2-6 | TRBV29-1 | TGCAGCGCCTCGGGACTAGCGGGGTCAAGCTCTGGGGCCAACGTCCTGACTTTC | CSASGLAGSSSGANVLTF
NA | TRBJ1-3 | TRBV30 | TGTGCCTACTCTGGGGCGGCTGGAAACACCATATATTTT | CAYSGAAGNTIYF
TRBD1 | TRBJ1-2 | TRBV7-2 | TGTGCCAGCAGCGCGGACAGGGGCCGCATCTACACCTTC | CASSADRGRIYTF
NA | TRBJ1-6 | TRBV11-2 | TGTGCCAGCAGCTTAGGGGCAGGGGACTCACCCCTCCACTTT | CASSLGAGDSPLHF
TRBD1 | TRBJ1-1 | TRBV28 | TGTGCCAGCACTAACTCCAGAACGGGACAGCCTGGTCGTGGCACTGAAGCTTTCTTT | CASTNSRTGQPGRGTEAFF
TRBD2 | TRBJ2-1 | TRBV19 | TGTGCCAGTCAAGACCGGGGGGAATTGGCGTTCTTC | CASQDRGELAFF
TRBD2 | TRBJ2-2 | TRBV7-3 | TGTGCCAGCAGCTTTCTAGCGGGGGCCGGAACCGGGGAGCTGTTTTTT | CASSFLAGAGTGELFF
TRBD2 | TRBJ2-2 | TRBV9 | TGTGCCAGCAGCGTAGAGGGGACTACCTACACCGGGGAGCTGTTTTTT | CASSVEGTTYTGELFF
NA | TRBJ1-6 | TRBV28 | TGTGCCAGCAGTTCCCTCACTAGCTCCTATAATTCACCCCTCCACTTT | CASSSLTSSYNSPLHF
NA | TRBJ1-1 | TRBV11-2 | TGTGCCAGCAGCTCCATTTTCAGGGGCTTCACTGAAGCTTTCTTT | CASSSIFRGFTEAFF
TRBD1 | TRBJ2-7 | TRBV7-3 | TGTGCCAGCAGCCCTATGACAGGGGGAAACTACGAGCAGTACTTC | CASSPMTGGNYEQYF
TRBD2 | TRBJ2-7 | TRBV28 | TGTGCCAGCAGCCTAGCGGGGGGCCGGATTGCCTCCTACGAGCAGTACTTC | CASSLAGGRIASYEQYF
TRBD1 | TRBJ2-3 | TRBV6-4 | TGTGCCAGCAGCACCGGGACAGGGGCAGATACGCAGTATTTT | CASSTGTGADTQYF
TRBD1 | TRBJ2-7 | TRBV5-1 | TGCGCCAGCAGCTCCAACCGGGACAGAGCCTACGAGCAGTACTTC | CASSSNRDRAYEQYF
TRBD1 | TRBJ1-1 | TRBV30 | TGTGCCTGCTACAGGGGGCTAGGGGACACTGAAGCTTTCTTT | CACYRGLGDTEAFF